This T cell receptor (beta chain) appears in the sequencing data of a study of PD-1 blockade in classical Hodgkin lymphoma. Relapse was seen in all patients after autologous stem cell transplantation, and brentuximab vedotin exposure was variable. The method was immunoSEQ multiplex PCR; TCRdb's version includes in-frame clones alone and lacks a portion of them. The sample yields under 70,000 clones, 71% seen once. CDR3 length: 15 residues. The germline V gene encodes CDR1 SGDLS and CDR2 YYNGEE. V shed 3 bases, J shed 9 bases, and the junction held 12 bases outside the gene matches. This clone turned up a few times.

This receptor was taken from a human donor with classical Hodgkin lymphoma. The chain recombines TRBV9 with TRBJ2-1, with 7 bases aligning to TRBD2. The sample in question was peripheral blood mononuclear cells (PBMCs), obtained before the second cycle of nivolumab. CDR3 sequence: CASSATAGVGGEQFF. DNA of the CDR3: TGTGCCAGCAGCGCCACCGCGGGAGTTGGCGGTGAGCAGTTCTTC.